These T cell receptor beta chains were read from a single sample in a study of neoadjuvant anti-PD-1 for oral cavity cancer. The repertoire was sequenced with immunoSEQ multiplex PCR; TCRdb's copy has only in-frame clones and lacks some. The sample yields about 14,000 clones, approximately 70% seen once. The sequencing used PBMCs, collected before nivolumab (anti-PD-1) treatment. Receptor source: a person aged 40 to 85 with oral cavity squamous cell carcinoma. Both conserved end residues are part of each CDR3. The D gene is left open where the match is weak.

>TRBJ2-1|TRBV5-6|TRBD1
CASSFWRTGAYNEQFF
>TRBJ2-3|TRBV5-1|TRBD2
CASSTGLATDTQYF
>TRBJ1-5|TRBV6-1|NA
CASRGPGNQPQHF
>TRBJ1-6|TRBV7-9|TRBD1
CASSLLGTDGSPLHF
>TRBJ2-7|TRBV28|NA
CASSGRYEQYF
>TRBJ2-2|TRBV13|TRBD2
CASSSGLAGVRTGELFF
>TRBJ2-1|TRBV28|TRBD1
CASSLSKQGAKGYNEQFF
>TRBJ1-5|TRBV7-8|NA
CASSSHTGTPNQPQHF
>TRBJ2-3|TRBV2|NA
CASSAGDRADTQYF
>TRBJ2-5|TRBV5-1|TRBD1
CASRAGTGSETQYF